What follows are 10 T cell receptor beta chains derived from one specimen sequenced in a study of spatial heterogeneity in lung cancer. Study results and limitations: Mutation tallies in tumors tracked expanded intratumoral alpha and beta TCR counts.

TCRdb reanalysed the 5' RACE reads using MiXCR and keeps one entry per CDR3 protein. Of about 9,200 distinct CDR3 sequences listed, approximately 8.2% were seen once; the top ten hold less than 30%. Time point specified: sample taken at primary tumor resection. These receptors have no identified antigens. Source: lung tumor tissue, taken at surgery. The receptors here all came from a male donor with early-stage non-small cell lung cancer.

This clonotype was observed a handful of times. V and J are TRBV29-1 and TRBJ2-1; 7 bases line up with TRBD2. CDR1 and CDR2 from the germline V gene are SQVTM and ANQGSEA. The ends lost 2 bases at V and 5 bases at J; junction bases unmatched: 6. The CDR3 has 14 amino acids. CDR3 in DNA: TGCAGCGTTGAAAAGGCCACTAGCGACAATGAGCAGTTCTTC. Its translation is CSVEKATSDNEQFF.

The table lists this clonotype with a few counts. The DNA for the CDR3 is TGCGCCAGCATTGGGATGAACACTGAAGCTTTCTTT. Translating gives CASIGMNTEAFF. The chain combines TRBV5-1 with TRBJ1-1; no clear D gene. The germline V gene has CDR1 SGHRS and CDR2 YFSETQ. This CDR3 contains 12 residues. Trimming shortened V by 6 bases and J by 0 bases, and 6 bases separated the two germline ends.

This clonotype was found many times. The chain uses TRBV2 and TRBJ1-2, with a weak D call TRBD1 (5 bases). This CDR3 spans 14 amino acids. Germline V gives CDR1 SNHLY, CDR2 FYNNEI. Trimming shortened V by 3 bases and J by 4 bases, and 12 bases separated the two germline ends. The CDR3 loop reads CASSEVGGAYGYTF. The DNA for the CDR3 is TGTGCCAGCAGTGAGGTCGGGGGTGCCTATGGCTACACCTTC.

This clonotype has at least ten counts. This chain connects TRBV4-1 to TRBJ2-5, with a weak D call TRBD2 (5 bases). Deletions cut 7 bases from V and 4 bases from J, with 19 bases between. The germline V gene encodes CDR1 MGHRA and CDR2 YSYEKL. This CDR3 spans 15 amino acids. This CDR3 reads CASIAPLGFGETQYF. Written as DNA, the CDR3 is TGCGCCAGCATAGCCCCACTAGGGTTTGGAGAGACCCAGTACTTC.

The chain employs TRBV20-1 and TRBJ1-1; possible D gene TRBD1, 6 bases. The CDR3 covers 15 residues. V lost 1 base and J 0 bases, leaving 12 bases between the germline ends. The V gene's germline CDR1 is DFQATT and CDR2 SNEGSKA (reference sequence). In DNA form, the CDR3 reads TGCAGTGCTAGAGTGGGGACAAGAATGAACACTGAAGCTTTCTTT. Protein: CSARVGTRMNTEAFF.

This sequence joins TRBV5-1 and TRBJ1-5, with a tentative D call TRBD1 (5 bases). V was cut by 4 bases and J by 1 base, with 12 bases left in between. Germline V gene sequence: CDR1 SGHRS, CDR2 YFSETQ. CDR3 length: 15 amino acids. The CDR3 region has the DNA TGCGCCAGCAGCCCTTCGGGGGGGAGCAATCAGCCCCAGCATTTT. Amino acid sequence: CASSPSGGSNQPQHF.

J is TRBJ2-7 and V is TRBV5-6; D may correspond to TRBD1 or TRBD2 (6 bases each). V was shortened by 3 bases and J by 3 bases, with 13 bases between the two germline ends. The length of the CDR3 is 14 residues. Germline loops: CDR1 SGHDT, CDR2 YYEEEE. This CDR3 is CASSSAGGFYEQYF. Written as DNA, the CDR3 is TGTGCCAGCAGCTCGGCCGGGGGCTTCTACGAGCAGTACTTC.

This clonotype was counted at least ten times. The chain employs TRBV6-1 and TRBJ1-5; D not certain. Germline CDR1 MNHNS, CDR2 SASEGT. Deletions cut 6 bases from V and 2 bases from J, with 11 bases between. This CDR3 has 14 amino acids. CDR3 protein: CASSSTWGNQPQHF. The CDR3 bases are TGTGCCAGCAGCTCTACGTGGGGCAATCAGCCCCAGCATTTT.

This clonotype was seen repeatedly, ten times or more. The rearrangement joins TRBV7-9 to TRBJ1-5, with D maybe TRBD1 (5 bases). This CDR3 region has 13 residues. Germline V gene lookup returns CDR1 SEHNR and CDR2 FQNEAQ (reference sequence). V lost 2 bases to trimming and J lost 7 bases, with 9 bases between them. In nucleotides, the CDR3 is TGTGCCAGCAGCTTACAAGGGGACCAGCCCCAGCATTTT. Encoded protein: CASSLQGDQPQHF.

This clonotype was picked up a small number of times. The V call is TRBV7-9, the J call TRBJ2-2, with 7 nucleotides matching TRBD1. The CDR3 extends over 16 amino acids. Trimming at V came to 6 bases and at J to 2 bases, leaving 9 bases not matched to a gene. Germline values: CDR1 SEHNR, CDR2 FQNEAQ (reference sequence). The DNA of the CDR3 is TGTGCCAGCAGTTACCCCGGGACAGTCAACACCGGGGAGCTGTTTTTT. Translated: CASSYPGTVNTGELFF.